The clone carrying this TCR beta chain showed up just a few times. Its antigen is as yet unknown. Only in-frame clones appear in the TCRdb table, and some are missing; sequencing was by immunoSEQ multiplex PCR. The data hold about 160,000 clones, with less than 90% observed a single time. The CDR3 has 13 residues. V shed 4 bases and J 3 bases; nucleotides not matched to a gene: 5. Germline CDR1 reads GTSNPN; CDR2 reads SVGIG (reference sequence). This sample is part of a study of cytomegalovirus exposure and HLA in healthy donors. Overall study results and limits: Reports credit the classifier with highly specific, highly sensitive diagnosis of cytomegalovirus status.

The roughly 120-subject validation cohort, separate from the approximately 670-subject first cohort, included the donors. The J gene is TRBJ1-1, the V gene TRBV30; 7 nucleotides agree with TRBD1. The sequenced sample consisted of PBMCs. This clonotype originated in a woman aged 18-29 years in good health and CMV-seronegative. For the CDR3, the DNA is TGTGCCTGGACAGACAGGGCGGACACTGAAGCTTTCTTT. Translation gives CAWTDRADTEAFF. Full variable domain (remainder filled in from reference TRBV30 and TRBJ1-1): SQTIHQWPATLVQPVGSPLSLECTVEGTSNPNLYWYRQAAGRGLQLLFYSVGIGQISSEVPQNLSASRPQDRQFILSSKKLLLSDSGFYLCAWTDRADTEAFFGQGTRLTVV.